A selection of T cell receptor beta chains follows, all from one sample in a study of blood T cell repertoires in COVID-19. Profiling relied on immunoSEQ multiplex PCR, and the TCRdb table lists in-frame clones only, not all of them. The sample lists 310,000 or so clones, 83% occurring once. The material sequenced was peripheral blood. Source of these receptors: a woman aged 45-60 years with acute or convalescent COVID-19. CDR3s leave out the opening cysteine and the closing phenylalanine or tryptophan. Each record gives: J gene, CDR3 length, V gene, CDR3 protein.

TRBJ1-2 14 TRBV2 ASSEPTTGGAYGYT
TRBJ1-6 13 TRBV5-6 ASSLLSGAWGPLH
TRBJ1-3 13 TRBV6-5 ASILGQGVGNTIY
TRBJ1-5 14 TRBV5-6 ASSPYRQGSNQPQH
TRBJ1-5 11 TRBV30 AWSGQVDQPQH
TRBJ1-4 11 TRBV9 ASSVGSGGELF
TRBJ1-1 12 TRBV7-9 ASSLVNQGALAF
TRBJ1-5 14 TRBV7-2 ASSFPTGFGNQPQH
TRBJ2-1 13 TRBV5-1 ASSTGASGLDEQF
TRBJ2-7 12 TRBV6-5 ASAKRESSDEQY
TRBJ1-2 12 TRBV11-2 ASSSEYGVRGYT
TRBJ2-2 13 TRBV7-9 ASSLGQGNTGELF
TRBJ1-1 15 TRBV5-4 ASSSGGWGHPNTEAF
TRBJ1-4 10 TRBV6-5 ASAGDNEKLF
TRBJ1-6 13 TRBV7-9 ASSLPEQGGSPLH
TRBJ2-3 14 TRBV6-6 ASSRRIGQGPDTQY
TRBJ1-1 12 TRBV19 ASSIGGGGPEAF
TRBJ2-7 13 TRBV5-1 ASSSGGTDAYEQY
TRBJ1-5 10 TRBV7-2 ASSFTGQPQH
TRBJ1-2 12 TRBV19 ASEQGTRNYGYT
TRBJ2-1 14 TRBV5-1 ASSPQGSASYNEQF
TRBJ1-1 13 TRBV4-2 ASSPHLRDIAEAF
TRBJ1-1 13 TRBV18 ASSLGARSNTEAF
TRBJ2-1 12 TRBV10-3 AISTSGEGNEQF
TRBJ2-1 11 TRBV12-3/TRBV12-4 ASSFSSYNEQF
TRBJ2-5 14 TRBV2 ASSDIGRGREETQY
TRBJ1-2 11 TRBV10-1 ASSEQGMAGYT
TRBJ1-5 14 TRBV7-2 ASSFGTPRDNQPQH
TRBJ1-2 14 TRBV12-2 ASRLPQGKANYGYT
TRBJ1-2 14 TRBV30 AWSKARGLGDYGYT
TRBJ2-3 10 TRBV6-2/TRBV6-3 ASSYGEDTQY
TRBJ1-2 12 TRBV30 AWSVLAGPYGYT
TRBJ1-2 11 TRBV19 ATLWGGSDGYT
TRBJ1-2 12 TRBV7-9 ASSLANTGAGYT
TRBJ2-1 13 TRBV11-2 ASSLRGDIYNEQF
TRBJ1-1 13 TRBV9 ASSVVAGVNTEAF
TRBJ1-2 13 TRBV10-3 AISDRTGTGYGYT